One and the same sample provided the 2 T cell receptor beta chains below, sequenced in a study of blood T cell repertoires in COVID-19. Generated by immunoSEQ multiplex PCR, the TCRdb table keeps only in-frame clones and is missing some. The sample consists of about 180,000 clones, 81% of them appearing once. The sample comprised peripheral blood. The receptors here all came from an elderly woman with COVID-19, enrolled during active disease.

This rearrangement joins TRBV7-9 to TRBJ2-3; 7 nucleotides align to TRBD2. Germline CDR1 reads SEHNR; CDR2 reads FQNEAQ (reference sequence). The CDR3 is made up of 14 amino acids. J was trimmed by 2 bases and V by 5 bases; bases with no gene match: 4. DNA for the CDR3: TGTGCCAGCAGCCCAAGACTAGCCACAGATACGCAGTATTTT. Translated: CASSPRLATDTQYF.

The chain joins TRBV27 to TRBJ2-7; 8 bases match TRBD1. CDR3 size: 15 residues. In germline, CDR1 is MNHEY, CDR2 SMNVEV (reference sequence). With 3 bases clipped from V and 6 bases from J, the junction kept 10 bases outside the gene matches. This chain's CDR3 is CASSFGQGAMSEQYF. The CDR3 nucleotides are TGTGCCAGCAGTTTCGGCCAGGGGGCGATGTCCGAGCAGTACTTC.